Listed here are 30 T cell receptor beta chains from one sample, sequenced in a study of cytomegalovirus exposure and HLA in healthy donors. Primers: 60 Vbeta forward and 13 Jbeta reverse. Profiling relied on immunoSEQ multiplex PCR, and the TCRdb table lists in-frame clones only, not all of them. The sample lists about 170,000 clones, 76% occurring once. The sample comprised PBMCs. The receptors derive from a female donor in good health and CMV-seronegative.

The J gene is TRBJ2-7, the V gene TRBV4-3; TRBD2 agrees at 10 bases. Germline V CDR1 and CDR2: LGHNA, YSLEER. CDR3 size: 15 residues. Losses at the gene ends were 0 bases for V and 3 bases for J; bases not matched to a gene: 2. CDR3 DNA sequence: TGCGCCAGCAGCCAAGAGACTAGCGGGTACTACGAGCAGTACTTC. Amino acid sequence: CASSQETSGYYEQYF.

This clone was detected once. The DNA for the CDR3 is TGTGCCAGCAGCCAAGAAGGGCAGGGGGCTCCCTCCTACGAGCAGTACTTC. Its translation: CASSQEGQGAPSYEQYF. This chain connects TRBV4-2 to TRBJ2-7; 8 bases match TRBD1. The CDR3 extends over 17 amino acids. CDR1 and CDR2 (germline): LGHNA, YNFKEQ. The trim removed 0 bases at V and 0 bases at J, leaving 7 bases unmatched.

This rearrangement joins TRBV10-3 to TRBJ2-2; 8 nucleotides agree with TRBD2. The V segment lost 4 bases and the J segment 0 bases; nucleotides outside the gene matches: 16. Germline V gene data show CDR1 as ENHRY and CDR2 as SYGVKD. This CDR3 is built from 20 residues. The CDR3 loop reads CAISATGSLAGKSNTGELFF. In DNA form, the CDR3 reads TGTGCCATCAGTGCTACGGGCAGTCTAGCGGGTAAATCGAACACCGGGGAGCTGTTTTTT.

This sequence joins TRBV5-1 and TRBJ1-6; TRBD1 aligns across 12 bases. There are 16 residues in the CDR3. Germline V gene lookup returns CDR1 SGHRS and CDR2 YFSETQ. V shed 0 bases, J shed 9 bases, and the junction held 4 bases outside the gene matches. DNA for the CDR3: TGCGCCAGCAGCTTGGGGGGGACAGGGGGCTCTTCACCCCTCCACTTT. Amino acid sequence: CASSLGGTGGSSPLHF.

The V call is TRBV28, the J call TRBJ2-6; D is unresolved. Trimming removed 7 bases at V and 3 bases at J, with 19 bases between. The CDR3 covers 17 residues. Germline CDR1 is MDHEN and CDR2 is SYDVKM. The CDR3 region has the DNA TGTGCCAGCATTCGAGACCCGAGACACCGTGGGGCCAACGTCCTGACTTTC. Residues: CASIRDPRHRGANVLTF.

The rearrangement uses TRBV15 and TRBJ1-3; D possibly corresponds to TRBD1 (5 bases). The CDR3 is 20 amino acids. From germline, CDR1 is LNHNV and CDR2 YYDKDF (reference sequence). V lost 5 bases and J lost 4, with 30 bases in between. In DNA, the CDR3 is TGTGCCACCAGCCGTCGTGACTTGGGACTCGGATCATCGATGGGAAACACCATATATTTT. It translates to CATSRRDLGLGSSMGNTIYF.

This clone showed up just once. This chain uses TRBV28 with TRBJ2-1, with 7 bases lining up with TRBD1. V dropped 4 bases and J dropped 2; count of bases not matched to a gene: 8. The CDR3 has 16 residues. The germline CDR1 and CDR2 sequences are MDHEN and SYDVKM. CDR3 in amino acids: CASSSKDRPAYNEQFF. CDR3 bases: TGTGCCAGCAGTTCAAAGGACAGGCCGGCCTACAATGAGCAGTTCTTC.

This clone was detected only a few times. This chain connects TRBV7-8 to TRBJ1-2; no clear D. The V and J ends lost 3 bases and 6 bases respectively, with 11 bases between them. The CDR3 covers 13 residues. Looked up from germline, CDR1 is SGHVS and CDR2 is FQNEAQ. CDR3 in DNA: TGTGCCAGCAGCTTCGGGGTAACGAATGGCTACACCTTC. It specifies CASSFGVTNGYTF.

The chain joins TRBV4-3 to TRBJ2-3; possible D gene TRBD2, 6 bases. The CDR3 consists of 17 residues. Germline-derived CDR1 and CDR2 are LGHNA and YSLEER. V dropped 4 bases and J dropped 2 bases, with 19 bases sitting between them. The DNA for the CDR3 is TGCGCCAGCAGCCCCTCTCTAGCGTATTGGTTCACAGATACGCAGTATTTT. Translated, it gives CASSPSLAYWFTDTQYF.

J is TRBJ1-2 and V is TRBV9; 7 positions match TRBD1. Trimming at V came to 4 bases and at J to 3 bases, leaving 9 bases not matched to a gene. The CDR3 is 15 residues long. The germline CDR1 and CDR2 sequences are SGDLS and YYNGEE. This CDR3 reads CASSPGTVTHYGYTF. The CDR3, as DNA: TGTGCCAGCAGCCCGGGGACAGTTACCCACTATGGCTACACCTTC.

This clone was observed once. The genes are TRBV7-9 and TRBJ2-5; 7 positions agree with TRBD1. Per the germline V gene, CDR1 is SEHNR and CDR2 is FQNEAQ (reference sequence). The V gene end was trimmed by 5 bases and the J gene end by 5 bases; junction bases not matched to a gene: 11. The CDR3 consists of 15 residues. DNA of the CDR3: TGTGCCAGCAGCCGAATAGACAGGGTTGGGGAGACCCAGTACTTC. This encodes CASSRIDRVGETQYF.

This chain connects TRBV18 to TRBJ1-2; no clear D gene. Trimming cost V 1 base and J 14 bases, with 14 bases left between them. Germline CDR1 and CDR2: KGHSH and LQKENI. The CDR3 is 12 amino acids. CDR3 sequence: CASSPQDRVETF. CDR3 nucleotide sequence: TGTGCCAGCTCACCACAGGATCGGGTTGAAACCTTC.

The CDR3 is CASSVAPSGGSTDTQYF. The CDR3 DNA sequence: TGTGCCAGCAGCGTAGCCCCCAGCGGGGGCTCCACAGATACGCAGTATTTT. The chain joins TRBV9 to TRBJ2-3, with 8 bases identical to TRBD2. The CDR3 has 17 residues. V was pared by 0 bases and J by 2 bases, with 8 bases of the junction left unmatched. From germline, CDR1 is SGDLS and CDR2 YYNGEE. The full variable domain, in which reference TRBV9 and TRBJ2-3 provide the parts outside the CDR3, is DSGVTQTPKHLITATGQRVTLRCSPRSGDLSVYWYQQSLDQGLQFLIQYYNGEERAKGNILERFSAQQFPDLHSELNLSSLELGDSALYFCASSVAPSGGSTDTQYFGPGTRLTVL.

The CDR3 protein is CASSGPVRGNNEQYF. CDR3 nucleotides: TGTGCCAGCAGTGGTCCGGTACGGGGTAACAACGAGCAGTACTTC. This chain uses TRBV9 with TRBJ2-7; maybe TRBD2 (5 bases). Germline V gene data show CDR1 as SGDLS and CDR2 as YYNGEE. The CDR3 has 15 residues. The V end was cut by 5 bases, the J end by 5 bases, with 20 bases between.

The V call is TRBV29-1, the J call TRBJ1-2; 7 bases map to TRBD1. The germline V gene encodes CDR1 SQVTM and CDR2 ANQGSEA. The CDR3 extends over 16 amino acids. V was clipped by 0 bases and J by 8 bases; unmatched bases: 15. The DNA of the CDR3 is TGCAGCGTTGAAGACCAGTTTGACAGGGTATCTGAAGGCTACACCTTC. It codes for CSVEDQFDRVSEGYTF.

The chain links TRBV5-1 to TRBJ2-4; TRBD2 aligns across 12 bases. Germline-derived CDR1 and CDR2 are SGHRS and YFSETQ. V trimming: 4 bases; J trimming: 6 bases; junction bases outside the gene matches: 11. The CDR3 extends over 17 amino acids. CDR3 sequence: CASSPASGGAGSNIQYF. The CDR3 bases are TGCGCCAGCAGCCCTGCTAGCGGGGGGGCCGGATCAAACATTCAGTACTTC.

The V gene is TRBV4-2, the J gene TRBJ2-5; D gene unclear. The DNA matches TRBJ2-7 better at its end, which makes the J call doubtful. CDR1 LGHNA and CDR2 YNFKEQ come from the germline V gene. CDR3 length equals 14 residues. The CDR3 is CASSQDLWNYEQYF. CDR3 DNA: TGTGCCAGCAGCCAAGATCTTTGGAACTACGAGCAGTACTTC.

The V and J genes are TRBV19 and TRBJ2-7; 9 nucleotides match TRBD1. Trimming at V came to 3 bases and at J to 2 bases, leaving 8 bases not matched to a gene. The CDR3 has 16 amino acids. Looked up from germline, CDR1 is LNHDA and CDR2 is SQIVND (reference sequence). The CDR3 coding sequence is TGTGCCAGTAGTATCATGGCAGGGACAGGGACCTACGAGCAGTACTTC. Translation: CASSIMAGTGTYEQYF.

This clone was detected only once. The junction does not match germline at one end; this may be a read error. This CDR3 reads CSSSLASGGGGYGYTF. In DNA form, the CDR3 reads TGTTCCAGCAGCTTAGCTTCAGGGGGCGGCGGATATGGCTACACCTTC. The chain uses TRBV7-9 and TRBJ1-2; 8 bases are shared with TRBD1. CDR1 and CDR2 (germline): SEHNR, FQNEAQ (reference sequence). This CDR3 contains 16 residues. The full variable domain, its missing parts supplied by reference TRBV7-9 and TRBJ1-2, is DTGVSQNPRHKITKRGQNVTFRCDPISEHNRLYWYRQTLGQGPEFLTYFQNEAQLEKSRLLSDRFSAERPKGSFSTLEIQRTEQGDSAMYLCSSSLASGGGGYGYTFGSGTRLTVV.

This chain links TRBV7-9 with TRBJ2-3; TRBD2 matches 8 bases. V dropped 5 bases and J dropped 2; count of bases not matched to a gene: 9. CDR3 size: 16 residues. Germline CDR1 SEHNR, CDR2 FQNEAQ (reference sequence). The CDR3 DNA follows: TGTGCCAGCAGCCCCCCGGGGGGGGGATACACAGATACGCAGTATTTT. This gives the protein CASSPPGGGYTDTQYF.

This clone was picked up a small number of times. DNA for the CDR3: TGTGCCAGCAGGGACATTAGCGGGAGGAACAATGAGCAGTTCTTC. It encodes CASRDISGRNNEQFF. The V call is TRBV28, the J call TRBJ2-1; 10 nucleotides line up with TRBD2. The CDR3 has 15 residues. The germline gives CDR1 MDHEN, CDR2 SYDVKM. Trimming took 6 bases from V and 5 from J; bases not matched to a gene: 7.

The chain carries TRBV5-1 and TRBJ2-7, with 7 positions matching TRBD2. V gave up 4 bases and J gave up 1 base; unmatched junction bases: 11. The CDR3 consists of 16 residues. Germline-derived CDR1 and CDR2 are SGHRS and YFSETQ. Here the CDR3 DNA reads TGCGCCAGCAGCCCCCGAGGTACAGCGGGATCCTACGAGCAGTACTTC. Translation gives CASSPRGTAGSYEQYF.

The chain couples TRBV28 to TRBJ1-1; no clear D gene. The CDR3 spans 14 residues. V lost 2 bases and J 2 bases, leaving 9 bases between the germline ends. CDR1 MDHEN and CDR2 SYDVKM come from the germline V gene. Here the CDR3 DNA reads TGTGCCAGCAGTTTAGGGCGGGCCAACACTGAAGCTTTCTTT. This translates into CASSLGRANTEAFF. The full variable domain, in which reference TRBV28 and TRBJ1-1 provide the parts outside the CDR3, is DVKVTQSSRYLVKRTGEKVFLECVQDMDHENMFWYRQDPGLGLRLIYFSYDVKMKEKGDIPEGYSVSREKKERFSLILESASTNQTSMYLCASSLGRANTEAFFGQGTRLTVV.

The gene calls are TRBV23-1 and TRBJ2-1; D may be TRBD2 (8 bases). TRBV23-1 is placed among ORFs of uncertain function. This CDR3 has 16 residues. Trimming left V 4 bases short and J 8 bases short, with 21 bases between. Written as DNA, the CDR3 is TGCGCCAGCAGTCTCTCAGGGGGGACTAGGAGACATGAGCAGTTCTTC. Residues: CASSLSGGTRRHEQFF.

This rearrangement joins TRBV6-1 to TRBJ2-3, with 9 bases matching TRBD2. With V trimmed by 6 bases and J by 5 bases, 9 bases remained unmatched. CDR3 size: 15 residues. The germline CDR1 and CDR2 sequences are MNHNS and SASEGT. The CDR3 coding sequence is TGTGCCAGCAGATCATCGGGACTAGCCGGAGATACGCAGTATTTT. Its translation: CASRSSGLAGDTQYF.

The chain joins TRBV28 to TRBJ2-3, with 11 bases aligning to TRBD2. The V segment lost 4 bases and the J segment 0 bases; nucleotides outside the gene matches: 12. Germline V CDR1 and CDR2: MDHEN, SYDVKM. The length of the CDR3 is 19 residues. The CDR3 sequence: CASSSHLGTSGPSTDTQYF. CDR3 sequence (DNA): TGTGCCAGCAGTTCCCACCTCGGGACTAGCGGACCTAGCACAGATACGCAGTATTTT.

The gene calls are TRBV7-2 and TRBJ2-2, with D uncertain. Trimming pared 6 bases from V and 6 bases from J, leaving 8 bases between. Germline V gene data show CDR1 as SGHTA and CDR2 as FQGNSA. This CDR3 has 12 residues. The CDR3 bases are TGTGCCAGCAGGTCCCGGGCCGGGGAGCTGTTTTTT. Translating it yields CASRSRAGELFF.

The rearrangement uses TRBV19 and TRBJ1-1, with D maybe TRBD1 (6 bases). Deletions cut 3 bases from V and 4 bases from J, with 9 bases between. The CDR3 consists of 13 residues. The germline CDR1 and CDR2 sequences are LNHDA and SQIVND (reference sequence). The CDR3 reads CASSILTGTEAFF. CDR3 coding DNA: TGTGCCAGTAGTATCCTGACAGGCACTGAAGCTTTCTTT.

This clone was seen only once. V usage is TRBV7-2 and J usage is TRBJ2-1; 12 bases are a match to TRBD2. Germline trimming cut 5 bases from V and 12 bases from J; bases unmatched to any gene: 11. The length of the CDR3 is 15 residues. Germline CDR1 and CDR2: SGHTA and FQGNSA. Here the CDR3 reads CASSPGLAGSLAQFF. CDR3 in DNA: TGTGCCAGCAGCCCCGGACTAGCGGGGTCTTTAGCGCAGTTCTTC.

The chain couples TRBV27 to TRBJ2-1, with 13 bases matching TRBD2. Germline V CDR1 and CDR2: MNHEY, SMNVEV (reference sequence). This CDR3 spans 17 amino acids. With 5 bases clipped from V and 2 bases from J, the junction kept 6 bases outside the gene matches. CDR3 sequence reads: CASSRPGLAGPYNEQFF. The CDR3, as DNA: TGTGCCAGCAGTCGACCGGGACTAGCGGGGCCCTACAATGAGCAGTTCTTC.